The clone carrying this T cell receptor beta chain has at least ten counts. What it binds is not known. This specimen belongs to a study of molecular identifiers for immune sequencing clone quantification. CD8+CD4-CCR7+CD45RA+ cells were sorted as naive CD8 T cells. Study observations and caveats: Whereas naive cells kept under 1% of molecules in clones above 20 RNA copies, such clones held over 99% in effectors. Highly expanded clone sizes could be underestimated by identical TCR molecules sharing a barcode.

MiXCR, applied by TCRdb to the PCR reads, yields one record per CDR3 protein. The data show more than 95,000 distinct CDR3 sequences, with 20% to 25% seen just once and about 0.99% held by the top ten. The source material was naive CD8+ T cells from blood, with Jurkat cell RNA spiked in. This sample's subset: FACS-sorted CD8+CD4-CCR7+CD45RA+ naive T cells. This receptor was taken from a human donor in good health. Some libraries in this study had Jurkat cell RNA spiked in.

The CDR3 nucleotides are TGTGCCAGCAGCCCCCCGGGACAGGGCCCCTACGAGCAGTACTTC. It is translated as CASSPPGQGPYEQYF. This chain uses TRBV28 with TRBJ2-7, with 9 nucleotides matching TRBD1. In germline, CDR1 is MDHEN, CDR2 SYDVKM. The CDR3 has 15 residues. J lost 2 bases, V lost 6 bases, and 8 bases had no gene match. The variable domain in full, completed from reference TRBV28 and TRBJ2-7, reads DVKVTQSSRYLVKRTGEKVFLECVQDMDHENMFWYRQDPGLGLRLIYFSYDVKMKEKGDIPEGYSVSREKKERFSLILESASTNQTSMYLCASSPPGQGPYEQYFGPGTRLTVT.